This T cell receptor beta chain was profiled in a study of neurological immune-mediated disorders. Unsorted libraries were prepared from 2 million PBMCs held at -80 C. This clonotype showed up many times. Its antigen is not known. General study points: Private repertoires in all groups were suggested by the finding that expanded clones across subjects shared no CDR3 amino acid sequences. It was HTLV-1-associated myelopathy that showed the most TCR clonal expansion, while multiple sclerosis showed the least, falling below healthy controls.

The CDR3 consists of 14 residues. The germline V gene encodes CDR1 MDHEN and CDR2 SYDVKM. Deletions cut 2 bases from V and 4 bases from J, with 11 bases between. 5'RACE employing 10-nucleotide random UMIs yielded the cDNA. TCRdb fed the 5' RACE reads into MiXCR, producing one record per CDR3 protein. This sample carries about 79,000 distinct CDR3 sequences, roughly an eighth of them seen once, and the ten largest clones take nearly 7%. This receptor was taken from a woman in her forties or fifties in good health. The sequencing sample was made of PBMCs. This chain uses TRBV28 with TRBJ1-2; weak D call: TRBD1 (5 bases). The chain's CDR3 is CASSLVQGSYGYTF. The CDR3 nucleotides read TGTGCCAGCAGTTTAGTCCAGGGAAGCTATGGCTACACCTTC.